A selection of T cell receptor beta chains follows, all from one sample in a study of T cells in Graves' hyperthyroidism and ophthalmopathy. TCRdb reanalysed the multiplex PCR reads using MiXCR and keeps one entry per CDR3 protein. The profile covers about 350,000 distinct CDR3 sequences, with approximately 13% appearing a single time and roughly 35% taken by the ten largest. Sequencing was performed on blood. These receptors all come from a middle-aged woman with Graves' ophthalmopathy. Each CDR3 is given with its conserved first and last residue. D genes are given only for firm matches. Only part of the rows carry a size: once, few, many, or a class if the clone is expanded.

CASSYGSLAGGTYEQYF | TGTGCCAGCAGCTATGGTAGTCTAGCGGGGGGAACCTACGAGCAGTACTTC | TRBJ2-7 | TRBV2 | TRBD2 | many
CASSDGTTTGTQYF | TGTGCCAGTAGTGACGGGACCACTACGGGGACCCAGTACTTC | TRBJ2-5 | TRBV19 | - | many
CASSPPGADYSNQPQHF | TGTGCCAGCTCACCACCGGGTGCGGACTATAGCAATCAGCCCCAGCATTTT | TRBJ1-5 | TRBV18 | - | -
CASSVDVGREETQYF | TGTGCCAGCAGCGTAGATGTGGGGCGTGAAGAGACCCAGTACTTC | TRBJ2-5 | TRBV9 | - | -
CASRSDPNEKLFF | TGTGCCAGCCGTTCGGATCCTAATGAAAAACTGTTTTTT | TRBJ1-4 | TRBV28 | - | many
CASSKTGKYGETQYF | TGTGCCAGCAGTAAGACAGGGAAGTATGGAGAGACCCAGTACTTC | TRBJ2-5 | TRBV2 | TRBD1 | many
CASSPPGQGFYEQYF | TGTGCCAGCAGTCCACCGGGACAGGGGTTCTACGAGCAGTACTTC | TRBJ2-7 | TRBV28 | TRBD1 | once
CASSLRLRGSYNSPLHF | TGTGCCAGCAGTTTAAGGCTGCGGGGCTCCTATAATTCACCCCTCCACTTT | TRBJ1-6 | TRBV12-3/TRBV12-4 | - | many
CASSLAPQVYGYTF | TGTGCCAGCAGTTTAGCTCCCCAGGTTTATGGCTACACCTTC | TRBJ1-2 | TRBV28 | - | many
CASSQIPGTGVYNEQFF | TGTGCCAGCAGCCAGATTCCCGGGACGGGAGTCTACAATGAGCAGTTCTTC | TRBJ2-1 | TRBV3-1 | - | once
CSARATGLVYEQFF | TGCAGTGCTAGAGCCACGGGACTAGTCTATGAGCAGTTCTTC | TRBJ2-1 | TRBV20-1 | TRBD2 | -
CASSYGQGSSGANVLTF | TGTGCCAGCAGTTACGGACAGGGCAGCTCTGGGGCCAACGTCCTGACTTTC | TRBJ2-6 | TRBV12-3/TRBV12-4 | TRBD1 | few
CASRKTTSTDTQYF | TGTGCCAGCAGAAAGACGACTAGCACAGATACGCAGTATTTT | TRBJ2-3 | TRBV12-3/TRBV12-4 | - | many
CASSQEPPTGTNTEAFF | TGTGCCAGCAGCCAAGAGCCCCCGACAGGGACGAACACTGAAGCTTTCTTT | TRBJ1-1 | TRBV3-1 | TRBD1 | -
CASSSPGGVTDTQYF | TGTGCCAGCAGCTCTCCGGGGGGGGTAACAGATACGCAGTATTTT | TRBJ2-3 | TRBV13 | TRBD2 | few
CASSFGTGGYTF | TGTGCCAGCAGCTTTGGAACAGGGGGCTACACCTTC | TRBJ1-2 | TRBV5-5 | - | few
CAISVSGTEAFF | TGTGCCATCAGTGTATCGGGCACTGAAGCTTTCTTT | TRBJ1-1 | TRBV10-3 | - | few
CASRTGTMTYNEQFF | TGCGCCAGCAGGACCGGGACTATGACTTACAATGAGCAGTTCTTC | TRBJ2-1 | TRBV5-1 | TRBD2 | few
CASSEPGAGANVLTF | TGTGCCAGCAGTGAACCGGGGGCTGGGGCCAACGTCCTGACTTTC | TRBJ2-6 | TRBV6-1 | - | many
CASSESVSQETQYF | TGTGCCAGCAGTGAATCGGTCAGCCAAGAGACCCAGTACTTC | TRBJ2-5 | TRBV25-1 | - | few
CASSLVRFRQFPGELFF | TGTGCCAGCAGTTTAGTGCGTTTTCGACAGTTTCCCGGGGAGCTGTTTTTT | TRBJ2-2 | TRBV28 | - | -
CSVEGLGQETQYF | TGCAGCGTTGAAGGCCTCGGCCAAGAGACCCAGTACTTC | TRBJ2-5 | TRBV29-1 | - | -
CASSPSGGSSYDEQFF | TGTGCCAGCAGCCCCTCCGGGGGGAGCTCCTACGATGAGCAGTTCTTC | TRBJ2-1 | TRBV5-5 | TRBD2 | -
CAWSVTIAYGYTF | TGTGCCTGGAGTGTGACGATTGCTTATGGCTACACCTTC | TRBJ1-2 | TRBV30 | - | many
CASRPKPYGEKLFF | TGTGCCAGCAGGCCTAAACCGTATGGTGAAAAACTGTTTTTT | TRBJ1-4 | TRBV6-1 | - | many
CASSAQGLRVGETQYF | TGTGCCAGCAGTGCGCAGGGACTTCGGGTTGGAGAGACCCAGTACTTC | TRBJ2-5 | TRBV2 | - | many
CASSEGRTGYGYTF | TGTGCCAGCAGTGAAGGACGGACCGGCTATGGCTACACCTTC | TRBJ1-2 | TRBV5-4 | - | -
CASSTPRQAVGPQHF | TGTGCCAGCAGTACCCCCAGACAGGCCGTGGGGCCCCAGCATTTT | TRBJ1-5 | TRBV6-2/TRBV6-3 | - | many
CASSLWDRGFGYTF | TGTGCCAGCAGTTTATGGGACAGGGGATTTGGCTACACCTTC | TRBJ1-2 | TRBV28 | TRBD1 | many
CASRSRGDQPQHF | TGTGCCAGCCGTTCCAGGGGGGATCAGCCCCAGCATTTT | TRBJ1-5 | TRBV6-9 | TRBD1 | few
CASSLLSRGSEQFF | TGTGCCAGCAGTTTATTGTCTAGAGGTAGCGAGCAGTTCTTC | TRBJ2-1 | TRBV28 | - | many
CASSETGGSTPEAFF | TGTGCCAGCAGTGAAACCGGAGGCAGCACCCCCGAAGCTTTCTTT | TRBJ1-1 | TRBV2 | - | many
CSARGPRMSRTDTQYF | TGCAGTGCTAGAGGCCCCCGAATGTCTCGCACAGATACGCAGTATTTT | TRBJ2-3 | TRBV20-1 | - | many